The 26 T cell receptor beta chains below all came from one sample that was sequenced in a study of siplizumab effects on memory and regulatory T cells (dated by TCRdb to about 2019). The method was the immunoSEQ multiplex PCR assay. Entries here come from immuneACCESS through TCRdb and include only in-frame sequences with V and J called. Some clones fail to appear in such tables; in the studies checked, an unresolved V gene covers under half of the shortfall, and the cause of the remainder is unknown. Here the sample has fewer than 120,000 clones; more than 90% occur a single time. The ten top clones hold 1% to 1.5% of the sample. Sequencing was done on a sample of CD4+ T cells sorted from blood. These receptors originate from a human donor in good health.

The CDR3 loop is CASAGTRGGSVADTQYF. The DNA for the CDR3 is TGCGCCAGCGCCGGGACCCGTGGCGGGAGTGTCGCAGATACGCAGTATTTT. V is TRBV5-1 and J is TRBJ2-3; 7 bases are a match to TRBD2. The germline CDR1 and CDR2 sequences are SGHRS and YFSETQ. The CDR3 runs 17 residues. J was trimmed by 4 bases and V by 7 bases; bases with no gene match: 18.

V gene TRBV29-1 combines with J gene TRBJ1-1; perhaps TRBD1 as D (6 bases). Germline V gives CDR1 SQVTM, CDR2 ANQGSEA. V lost 6 bases and J 2 bases, leaving 10 bases between the germline ends. The CDR3 covers 12 residues. Written as DNA, the CDR3 is TGCAGCGTACTGGACAGAAACACTGAAGCTTTCTTT. Translation gives CSVLDRNTEAFF.

The gene calls are TRBV7-3 and TRBJ1-1, with D unresolved. Germline assignment: CDR1 SGHTA and CDR2 FQGTGA. V lost 5 bases and J lost 5, with 12 bases in between. The CDR3 extends over 13 amino acids. DNA for the CDR3: TGTGCCAGCAGCGCCCCGGGGAGAACTGAAGCTTTCTTT. Protein sequence: CASSAPGRTEAFF.

The chain recombines TRBV15 with TRBJ2-5; D call uncertain. The CDR3 is 15 residues long. Per the germline V gene, CDR1 is LNHNV and CDR2 is YYDKDF (reference sequence). V gave up 1 base and J gave up 0 bases, with 9 bases separating them. CDR3 amino acids: CATSRGEEYQETQYF. In DNA form, the CDR3 reads TGTGCCACCAGCAGAGGGGAAGAGTACCAAGAGACCCAGTACTTC.

The chain uses TRBV5-6 and TRBJ1-2, with a possible D match to TRBD1 (5 bases). CDR3 length equals 12 residues. Germline V lookup: CDR1 SGHDT, CDR2 YYEEEE. V was clipped by 6 bases and J by 10 bases, with 16 bases between them. CDR3 sequence: CASNLWGGDYTF. The CDR3 nucleotides are TGTGCCAGCAACCTATGGGGGGGAGACTACACCTTC. Using reference TRBV5-6 and TRBJ1-2 for the parts outside the CDR3, the full variable domain is DAGVTQSPTHLIKTRGQQVTLRCSPKSGHDTVSWYQQALGQGPQFIFQYYEEEERQRGNFPDRFSGHQFPNYSSELNVNALLLGDSALYLCASNLWGGDYTFGSGTRLTVV.

The chain couples TRBV2 to TRBJ1-2; D unclear. In germline, CDR1 is SNHLY, CDR2 FYNNEI. CDR3 length: 13 amino acids. V was trimmed by 4 bases and J by 4 bases, leaving 10 bases between them. The CDR3 nucleotides are TGTGCCAGCAGTGTCGAGGGTTCCTATGGCTACACCTTC. Its translation: CASSVEGSYGYTF. The whole variable domain, filled in from reference TRBV2 and TRBJ1-2, reads EPEVTQTPSHQVTQMGQEVILRCVPISNHLYFYWYRQILGQKVEFLVSFYNNEISEKSEIFDDQFSVERPDGSNFTLKIRSTKLEDSAMYFCASSVEGSYGYTFGSGTRLTVV.

The chain uses TRBV7-3 and TRBJ1-1; 7 bases line up with TRBD1. The ends lost 5 bases at V and 1 base at J; junction bases unmatched: 4. The CDR3 is 14 residues long. Germline CDR1 reads SGHTA; CDR2 reads FQGTGA. CDR3 in DNA: TGTGCCAGCAGCCAAGGGGGCAGGAACACTGAAGCTTTCTTT. This sequence encodes CASSQGGRNTEAFF. Full variable domain (rest looked up from reference TRBV7-3 and TRBJ1-1): GAGVSQTPSNKVTEKGKYVELRCDPISGHTALYWYRQSLGQGPEFLIYFQGTGAADDSGLPNDRFFAVRPEGSVSTLKIQRTERGDSAVYLCASSQGGRNTEAFFGQGTRLTVV.

As DNA, the CDR3 is TGCAGCGTCGGCGCTAGCGGGAGCTCCGGGAATGAGCAGTTCTTC. It is translated as CSVGASGSSGNEQFF. The chain recombines TRBV29-1 with TRBJ2-1, with 10 nucleotides matching TRBD2. CDR1 and CDR2 (germline): SQVTM, ANQGSEA. The CDR3 length is 15 residues. Trimming removed 6 bases from V and 7 bases from J; junction bases left unmatched: 12.

V and J are TRBV7-3 and TRBJ2-1, with 8 bases aligning to TRBD2. The CDR3 runs 15 residues. Looked up from germline, CDR1 is SGHTA and CDR2 is FQGTGA. The trim removed 3 bases at V and 9 bases at J, leaving 10 bases unmatched. The CDR3 DNA reads TGTGCCAGCAGCTTTTCATCCGGGAGGGAAAGTGAGCAGTTCTTC. As protein: CASSFSSGRESEQFF.

CDR3 in amino acids: CASSDSGQYNSPLHF. The CDR3 DNA reads TGTGCCAGCAGTGACTCCGGACAGTATAATTCACCCCTCCACTTT. The chain links TRBV6-4 to TRBJ1-6; tentative D call: TRBD1 (6 bases). The CDR3 is made up of 15 amino acids. Germline CDR1 and CDR2: MRHNA and SNTAGT. With 0 bases removed from V and 4 bases from J, the gap between germline ends came to 7 bases.

This chain uses TRBV7-2 with TRBJ1-2, with D possibly matching TRBD1 (6 bases). This CDR3 is built from 14 residues. Trimming took 5 bases from V and 4 from J, leaving 14 bases between them. CDR1 SGHTA and CDR2 FQGNSA come from the germline V gene. The CDR3 nucleotides read TGTGCCAGCAGCACCTCGGCAGGGGTCTATGGCTACACCTTC. It yields the protein CASSTSAGVYGYTF. The full variable domain, with the rest looked up from reference TRBV7-2 and TRBJ1-2, is GAGVSQSPSNKVTEKGKDVELRCDPISGHTALYWYRQSLGQGLEFLIYFQGNSAPDKSGLPSDRFSAERTGGSVSTLTIQRTQQEDSAVYLCASSTSAGVYGYTFGSGTRLTVV.

The chain has TRBV28 and TRBJ1-5; D gene uncertain. V gave up 7 bases and J gave up 0 bases, with 16 bases separating them. Germline V gene lookup returns CDR1 MDHEN and CDR2 SYDVKM. CDR3 length: 16 residues. The CDR3 DNA reads TGTGCCAGCAAGGTTGCAGGATATTATAGCAATCAGCCCCAGCATTTT. Translating it yields CASKVAGYYSNQPQHF.

This clone appeared a few times. The rearrangement joins TRBV19 to TRBJ1-1; D uncertain. This CDR3 has 13 residues. The ends were cut back, 6 bases at V and 0 bases at J, with 8 bases in the middle. CDR1 is LNHDA and CDR2 is SQIVND in the germline V gene (reference sequence). This CDR3 is CASSAAMNTEAFF. In nucleotides, the CDR3 is TGTGCCAGTAGCGCAGCTATGAACACTGAAGCTTTCTTT.

The V and J genes are TRBV7-2 and TRBJ1-3; 11 bases match TRBD1. Per germline, CDR1 SGHTA and CDR2 FQGNSA. This CDR3 is 17 amino acids long. V gave up 5 bases and J gave up 0 bases; unmatched junction bases: 6. CDR3 amino acids: CASSHGGQGVSGNTIYF. CDR3 coding DNA: TGTGCCAGCAGCCACGGGGGACAGGGGGTCTCTGGAAACACCATATATTTT.

Comment on this clone: Other DNA sequences in the sample encode the same CDR3. This rearrangement joins TRBV6-1 to TRBJ1-5; D gene unclear. The germline gives CDR1 MNHNS, CDR2 SASEGT. This CDR3 is 14 amino acids long. The V and J ends lost 0 bases and 2 bases respectively, with 5 bases between them. In DNA form, the CDR3 reads TGTGCCAGCAGTGAAGCGACCGGCAATCAGCCCCAGCATTTT. It translates to CASSEATGNQPQHF.

The chain combines TRBV2 with TRBJ2-1, with 11 bases identical to TRBD2. Per the germline V gene, CDR1 is SNHLY and CDR2 is FYNNEI. The CDR3 is 15 residues long. Trimming at V came to 6 bases and at J to 4 bases, leaving 5 bases not matched to a gene. The CDR3 coding sequence is TGTGCCAGCAGGGGGGGACTAGCGGTTTACAATGAGCAGTTCTTC. Its protein is CASRGGLAVYNEQFF.

The CDR3 DNA reads as TGCGCCAGCAGCTTGGCCGGGCAGGGGAGCGGAAACACCATATATTTT. This gives the protein CASSLAGQGSGNTIYF. The rearrangement joins TRBV5-1 to TRBJ1-3, with a possible D match to TRBD1 (6 bases). The CDR3 spans 16 residues. Germline assignment: CDR1 SGHRS and CDR2 YFSETQ. Trimming took off 0 bases at V and 4 bases at J, with 14 bases between the two ends. Using reference TRBV5-1 and TRBJ1-3 for the parts outside the CDR3, the full variable domain is KAGVTQTPRYLIKTRGQQVTLSCSPISGHRSVSWYQQTPGQGLQFLFEYFSETQRNKGNFPGRFSGRQFSNSRSEMNVSTLELGDSALYLCASSLAGQGSGNTIYFGEGSWLTVV.

This clone was counted a single time. CDR3: CASSASSKITEAFF. The CDR3 DNA reads TGTGCCAGCAGCGCCTCCTCTAAAATCACTGAAGCTTTCTTT. The genes are TRBV9 and TRBJ1-1; D remains ambiguous. Looked up from germline, CDR1 is SGDLS and CDR2 is YYNGEE. This CDR3 region has 14 residues. Trimming took off 3 bases at V and 4 bases at J, with 13 bases between the two ends.

The V and J genes are TRBV10-3 and TRBJ1-2; TRBD1 might be the D (6 bases). CDR3 length: 12 residues. V was trimmed by 9 bases and J by 6 bases, leaving 14 bases between them. CDR1 and CDR2 (germline): ENHRY, SYGVKD. The CDR3 coding sequence is TGTGCCATTTTCTCCAGGGGTAATGGCTACACCTTC. It specifies CAIFSRGNGYTF.

The CDR3 sequence is CASRGNRSPGNTIYF. Here the CDR3 DNA reads TGTGCCAGCAGGGGCAACAGGTCCCCTGGAAACACCATATATTTT. The chain has TRBV6-5 and TRBJ1-3; tentative D call: TRBD1 (5 bases). The V end was cut by 6 bases, the J end by 2 bases, with 14 bases between. CDR3 length: 15 residues. CDR1 and CDR2 from the germline V gene are MNHEY and SVGAGI.

The J gene is TRBJ1-4, the V gene TRBV7-2; tentatively, D is TRBD1 (6 bases). The germline V gene encodes CDR1 SGHTA and CDR2 FQGNSA. This CDR3 has 14 residues. With 4 bases removed from V and 2 bases from J, the gap between germline ends came to 8 bases. For the CDR3, the DNA is TGTGCCAGCAGCTCAGGGGCGACTAATGAAAAACTGTTTTTT. Translating gives CASSSGATNEKLFF. The entire variable domain, with the rest obtained from reference TRBV7-2 and TRBJ1-4, is as follows: GAGVSQSPSNKVTEKGKDVELRCDPISGHTALYWYRQSLGQGLEFLIYFQGNSAPDKSGLPSDRFSAERTGGSVSTLTIQRTQQEDSAVYLCASSSGATNEKLFFGSGTQLSVL.

This chain links TRBV18 with TRBJ2-3; D remains unclear. There are 13 residues in the CDR3. Germline values: CDR1 KGHSH, CDR2 LQKENI. The V and J ends lost 3 bases and 5 bases respectively, with 9 bases between them. The CDR3: CASSPALVDTQYF. CDR3 in DNA: TGTGCCAGCTCACCGGCCTTGGTAGATACGCAGTATTTT.

This clone was seen a few times. The rearrangement links TRBV5-1 to TRBJ2-1; either TRBD1 or TRBD2 may supply D (5 bases each). The germline V gene encodes CDR1 SGHRS and CDR2 YFSETQ. V was cut by 4 bases and J by 8 bases, with 16 bases left in between. The CDR3 is made up of 14 amino acids. The CDR3 DNA reads TGCGCCAGCAGCACGGGACCCCCTGTCGATGAGCAGTTCTTC. Translation gives CASSTGPPVDEQFF. Using reference TRBV5-1 and TRBJ2-1 for the parts outside the CDR3, the full variable domain is KAGVTQTPRYLIKTRGQQVTLSCSPISGHRSVSWYQQTPGQGLQFLFEYFSETQRNKGNFPGRFSGRQFSNSRSEMNVSTLELGDSALYLCASSTGPPVDEQFFGPGTRLTVL.

The V gene is TRBV5-1, the J gene TRBJ2-5; TRBD2 aligns across 11 bases. The CDR3 sequence is 16 residues long. Germline CDR1 and CDR2: SGHRS and YFSETQ. V shed 3 bases, J shed 4 bases, and the junction held 8 bases outside the gene matches. This CDR3 is CASSWAGLAGGETQYF. Here the CDR3 DNA reads TGCGCCAGCAGCTGGGCCGGGCTAGCGGGAGGAGAGACCCAGTACTTC.

The V call is TRBV2, the J call TRBJ1-1; no firm D call. This CDR3 has 13 amino acids. The germline V gene has CDR1 SNHLY and CDR2 FYNNEI. Between the trimmed V and J ends, which lost 3 bases and 6 bases, there was a span of 11 bases. The CDR3 loop is CASSERAGAEAFF. The CDR3 DNA is TGTGCCAGCAGTGAGCGGGCTGGTGCTGAAGCTTTCTTT.

The rearrangement joins TRBV5-4 to TRBJ1-6; no definite D call. The CDR3 extends over 13 amino acids. Trimming stripped 3 bases from V and 10 bases from J, with 11 bases between. Germline CDR1 SGHNT, CDR2 YYREEE (reference sequence). The CDR3 DNA is TGTGCCAGCAGCTACCGGACCGGGTCACCCCTCCACTTT. This sequence encodes CASSYRTGSPLHF.